This T cell receptor (beta chain) was sequenced during a study of immune evolution from preneoplasia to lung adenocarcinoma. Findings and caveats of the study: Clonality was highest in normal lung, lower in later-stage lesions apparently. Top clone frequencies peaked in normal lung, apparently declining through invasive adenocarcinoma. Highest clonality occurred in KRAS-mutant, not EGFR-mutant or double wild-type, nodules.

This CDR3 comprises 16 residues. Germline V lookup: CDR1 SSHAT, CDR2 FNYEAQ (reference sequence). Two lung cancer pathologists independently confirmed each histologic diagnosis. Sequencing was performed with immunoSEQ multiplex PCR; in TCRdb, only in-frame clones are kept and a portion is missing. The sample has more than 5,500 clones, about 80% seen once. On this clone: Its antigen is unknown. The junction differs from germline at one of its ends, possibly a read error.

Sequences were obtained from FFPE minimally invasive lung adenocarcinoma tissue. The sequence came from a person aged 50 or older with lung adenocarcinoma. The chain recombines TRBV7-7 with TRBJ1-5; no reliable D call. CDR3 sequence reads: CASTAPDFRLNQPQHF. The CDR3 nucleotides read TGTGCTAGCACCGCACCCGACTTCCGATTAAATCAGCCCCAGCATTTT.